The sequence of this T cell receptor beta chain was determined in a study of blood T cell repertoires in COVID-19 (dated by TCRdb to 2018 to 2020). For the wider study: The collaborator samples originated in the United States, Italy and Spain and spanned the acute and convalescent phases of COVID-19. Where available, HLA class I and class II types were obtained from metadata supplied by the sample provider rather than from assay-based typing. The material from the prospective study consisted of cDNA or gDNA derived from T cells, B-cell-depleted T cells, or PBMCs. The samples were drawn from the first 160 participants of the ongoing ImmuneRACE study and from 1,254 subjects provided by 6 global collaborators. A freely available public database, intended as a resource for researchers studying the immune response to SARS-CoV-2, is where the repertoires were released. The dataset comprised deeply sampled blood TCRbeta repertoires from subjects exposed to, actively infected with, or recovered from COVID-19. Sample metadata almost always included a de-identified subject ID, COVID-19 status, age in years and sex. The full study reports these points: The quantity of clinical and demographic metadata differed by source and by participant and was supplied without curation.

Sequences SGHNT (CDR1) and YYREEE (CDR2) are obtained from the germline V gene (reference sequence). Trimming leaves V shorter by 4 bases and J shorter by 2 bases, with the junction holding 9 bases beyond the gene matches. From its cysteine to its phenylalanine, the CDR3 spans 16 amino acids. Only CDR3 DNA remains: 48 bases, in frame from the first base. TCRbeta CDR3 regions were amplified from genomic DNA using the immunoSEQ Assay, a bias-controlled multiplex PCR. For the original study's pipeline: Within the assay, amplification of reference gene primers was used to estimate how many nucleated cells each sample contained. To quantify the absolute abundance of each unique TCRbeta CDR3 rearrangement, sequence reads were collapsed and filtered. For each sample, productive Simpson clonality was calculated as the square root of Simpson's diversity index across productive rearrangements. Not all clones reach the TCRdb copy of this immuneACCESS table, which keeps in-frame sequences only. Checked studies attribute under half of the gap to unresolved V genes and leave the rest unexplained. V, J and clone size are taken as reported in that table, and D and trimming were inferred from the DNA itself. The sample table contains tens of thousands of clones; only one count was recorded for more than 75% of them. The top ten clones comprise around 27% of the sample.

Comment on this clone: No cognate antigen has been identified for it. Base qualities are not at hand, and no much larger clone is one base apart.

Each collaborating institution followed its own protocols to collect whole blood in K2EDTA tubes. Collaborator samples were shipped for TCRbeta analysis as frozen whole blood, isolated PBMCs, or DNA extracted from either sample type. The rearranged segments are TRBV5-4 and TRBJ1-2, with 9 junctional bases fitting TRBD1. The sequence derives from a woman of 80 years or more with active or convalescent COVID-19. Sequences were obtained from peripheral blood. The nucleotide sequence is given as TGTGCCAGCAGCCCGGGACAGGGATGGGTAAACTATGGCTACACCTTC. Protein translation: CASSPGQGWVNYGYTF.